These 18 T cell receptor beta chains originate from one sample sequenced in a study of T cell clones after liver transplantation. Method: immunoSEQ multiplex PCR; TCRdb's copy keeps in-frame clones and lacks some. Of about 22,000 clones listed, approximately 71% are singletons. The sample here was CD4+ T cells from blood, taken before liver transplant. These receptors originate from a human donor who received a liver transplant.

This clone is a singleton in its sample. The chain recombines TRBV29-1 with TRBJ2-3; TRBD2 matches at 8 bases. J was trimmed by 1 base and V by 6 bases; bases with no gene match: 6. The CDR3 is 14 amino acids. CDR1 is SQVTM and CDR2 is ANQGSEA in the germline V gene. In DNA, the CDR3 is TGCAGCGTAAAAGCGGGGGTACGCACAGATACGCAGTATTTT. Protein product: CSVKAGVRTDTQYF.

V usage is TRBV7-2 and J usage is TRBJ2-1; possibly TRBD2 for D (6 bases). V was pared by 6 bases and J by 6 bases, with 24 bases between. Germline values: CDR1 SGHTA, CDR2 FQGNSA. The CDR3 spans 17 residues. In nucleotides, the CDR3 is TGTGCCAGCAGAATACTAGACGGGACTCCCACAAGCAATGAGCAGTTCTTC. This gives the protein CASRILDGTPTSNEQFF.

This clone was observed a single time. V is TRBV7-2 and J is TRBJ2-7, with TRBD1 identical over 11 bases. The CDR3 has 14 residues. The V segment lost 5 bases and the J segment 9 bases; nucleotides outside the gene matches: 9. Germline assignment: CDR1 SGHTA and CDR2 FQGNSA. Written as DNA, the CDR3 is TGTGCCAGCAGCCGGACAGGGGGCGCAAATTTGCAGTACTTC. Amino acids: CASSRTGGANLQYF.

The J gene is TRBJ2-3, the V gene TRBV28, with 9 bases lining up with TRBD1. The CDR3 consists of 15 residues. Germline values: CDR1 MDHEN, CDR2 SYDVKM. V was pared by 5 bases and J by 3 bases, with 6 bases of the junction left unmatched. CDR3 protein: CASSTPGTGTDTQYF. CDR3 coding DNA: TGTGCCAGCAGTACCCCCGGGACAGGGACAGATACGCAGTATTTT.

This clone was detected a few times. The V call is TRBV6-5, the J call TRBJ2-1; the D is unclear. Germline V gene sequence: CDR1 MNHEY, CDR2 SVGAGI. This CDR3 contains 9 residues. The V end was cut by 4 bases, the J end by 15 bases, with 7 bases between. The CDR3: CASSCWPFF. In DNA, the CDR3 is TGTGCCAGCAGTTGTTGGCCGTTCTTC.

The chain joins TRBV5-4 to TRBJ1-3, with TRBD1 matching over 10 bases. Germline V CDR1 and CDR2: SGHNT, YYREEE (reference sequence). This CDR3 region has 17 residues. Trimming cost V 1 base and J 0 bases; bases outside gene matches: 4. Written as DNA, the CDR3 is TGTGCCAGCAGCTTGCGGGACAGGGGTTTCTCTGGAAACACCATATATTTT. Its protein is CASSLRDRGFSGNTIYF.

The chain carries TRBV7-9 and TRBJ1-2; D call uncertain. Germline V gene data show CDR1 as SEHNR and CDR2 as FQNEAQ (reference sequence). Between the trimmed V and J ends, which lost 5 bases and 3 bases, there was a span of 10 bases. This CDR3 contains 13 residues. The CDR3 is CASSGQKDYGYTF. CDR3 DNA: TGTGCCAGCAGCGGGCAGAAGGACTATGGCTACACCTTC.

This clone was seen only once. The rearrangement links TRBV10-3 to TRBJ2-1; 9 positions match TRBD2. The CDR3 is 14 amino acids. Trimming cost V 10 bases and J 6 bases; bases outside gene matches: 10. The germline CDR1 and CDR2 sequences are ENHRY and SYGVKD. CDR3 protein: CAKLAGGGCNEQFF. The CDR3 DNA sequence: TGTGCCAAGCTTGCGGGGGGGGGCTGCAATGAGCAGTTCTTC.

This rearrangement joins TRBV28 to TRBJ1-5, with D possibly matching TRBD1 (6 bases). The ends were cut back, 5 bases at V and 6 bases at J, with 20 bases in the middle. Germline lookup yields CDR1 MDHEN and CDR2 SYDVKM. The CDR3 has 16 residues. The CDR3 region has the DNA TGTGCCAGCAGTCCCCTCCTCGGGACACTCCCTCAGCCCCAGCATTTT. It encodes CASSPLLGTLPQPQHF.

The CDR3 region has the DNA TGTGCCAGCAGCTTAGCGGGCAGCTCCTACGAGCAGTACGTC. Protein sequence: CASSLAGSSYEQYV. V usage is TRBV7-2 and J usage is TRBJ2-7, with D uncertain. The CDR3 contains 14 residues. V lost 0 bases and J lost 0, with 6 bases in between. Germline V gene lookup returns CDR1 SGHTA and CDR2 FQGNSA.

The chain is built from TRBV19 and TRBJ2-3; 10 bases match TRBD2. V was pared by 3 bases and J by 0 bases, with 6 bases of the junction left unmatched. The V gene's germline CDR1 is LNHDA and CDR2 SQIVND (reference sequence). The CDR3 covers 17 residues. The CDR3 region has the DNA TGTGCCAGTAGTATGGAGCAGCGGGGGGGTAGCACAGATACGCAGTATTTT. This translates into CASSMEQRGGSTDTQYF. The full variable domain, its missing parts supplied by reference TRBV19 and TRBJ2-3, is DGGITQSPKYLFRKEGQNVTLSCEQNLNHDAMYWYRQDPGQGLRLIYYSQIVNDFQKGDIAEGYSVSREKKESFPLTVTSAQKNPTAFYLCASSMEQRGGSTDTQYFGPGTRLTVL.

This sequence joins TRBV6-5 and TRBJ1-2; possibly TRBD1 for D (5 bases). The CDR3 contains 12 residues. Germline CDR1 and CDR2: MNHEY and SVGAGI. The V and J ends lost 6 bases and 8 bases respectively, with 13 bases between them. CDR3 sequence reads: CASSPVGGGYTF. CDR3 bases: TGTGCCAGCAGCCCCGTGGGGGGGGGCTACACCTTC.

DNA of the CDR3: TGTGCCAGTAGTATAGGGGGCTCTGGAAACACCATATATTTT. It is translated as CASSIGGSGNTIYF. The V and J genes are TRBV19 and TRBJ1-3; D is undetermined. Germline V lookup: CDR1 LNHDA, CDR2 SQIVND (reference sequence). V gave up 1 base and J gave up 0 bases, with 4 bases separating them. The CDR3 is 14 residues long.

The chain carries TRBV10-3 and TRBJ2-1; no definite D call. The CDR3 has 13 amino acids. Germline loops: CDR1 ENHRY, CDR2 SYGVKD. The V end lost 4 bases, the J end lost 5 bases, and 9 bases lay between the germline ends. As DNA, the CDR3 is TGTGCCATCAGTGGTGGTGGGAACAATGAGCAGTTCTTC. This sequence encodes CAISGGGNNEQFF.

The chain is built from TRBV21-1 and TRBJ2-2. TRBV21-1 is a pseudogene locus. The CDR3 covers 14 residues. Here the CDR3 DNA reads TGTGCCAGCAGGAAAAAAGGGCACACCGGGGAGCTGTTTTTT. As protein: CASRKKGHTGELFF.

A few counts support this clone. The V and J genes are TRBV6-1 and TRBJ2-3; the D call may be TRBD1 or TRBD2 (6 bases each). The V end lost 1 base, the J end lost 2 bases, and 10 bases lay between the germline ends. Germline CDR1 reads MNHNS; CDR2 reads SASEGT. There are 15 residues in the CDR3. Here the CDR3 DNA reads TGTGCCAGCAGTGAAGTGGGGGGCCCCACAGATACGCAGTATTTT. Its protein product is CASSEVGGPTDTQYF.

This sequence joins TRBV6-4 and TRBJ2-3; weak D call: TRBD2 (6 bases). CDR1 and CDR2 from the germline V gene are MRHNA and SNTAGT. Between the trimmed V and J ends, which lost 5 bases and 7 bases, there was a span of 16 bases. The CDR3 contains 14 residues. In DNA form, the CDR3 reads TGTGCCAGCAGTCCCACTAGCCGGTTGAATACGCAGTATTTT. Translating gives CASSPTSRLNTQYF.

This chain links TRBV29-1 with TRBJ2-3; D is ambiguous. There are 13 residues in the CDR3. CDR1 and CDR2 from the germline V gene are SQVTM and ANQGSEA. Deletions cut 4 bases from V and 5 bases from J, with 13 bases between. The CDR3 reads CSVGLVIGDTQYF. The CDR3 DNA follows: TGCAGCGTTGGCCTAGTGATTGGAGATACGCAGTATTTT.